Following are 8 T cell receptor beta chains from one sample sequenced in a study of regulatory T cells in long-lasting Graves disease. The time point denotes: persistent/refractory GD, antithyroid drugs over 5 years with positive TRAb. RNA isolated from PBMCs was used to make the TCR library. The authors built TCR beta libraries using iRepertoire HTBI primers and Arm-PCR of CDR3 regions. TCRdb recomputed calls from the multiplex PCR reads with MiXCR, one row per CDR3 protein. Of 250,000 to 300,000 distinct CDR3 sequences detected, 22% appear once; the ten largest clones hold about 56%. This specimen consisted of peripheral blood mononuclear cells (PBMCs), obtained when the disease was refractory, from a patient treated with antithyroid drugs. The receptors here all came from a female donor with Graves disease.

This clonotype occurred many times. The chain joins TRBV2 to TRBJ2-2; D is unclear. Germline assignment: CDR1 SNHLY and CDR2 FYNNEI. The CDR3 loop spans 15 amino acids. Trimming removed 2 bases from V and 0 bases from J, with 7 bases in between. The CDR3 DNA reads as TGTGCCAGCAGTGAACGCGGTGCGAACACCGGGGAGCTGTTTTTT. It codes for CASSERGANTGELFF.

The chain couples TRBV14 to TRBJ2-2; TRBD2 matches at 10 bases. CDR3 length: 22 residues. The ends lost 3 bases at V and 0 bases at J; junction bases unmatched: 19. Germline V gene lookup returns CDR1 SGHDN and CDR2 FVKESK. The CDR3 DNA follows: TGTGCCAGCAGCCACCCAAGTCGGCCGCAAACTAGCGGGGCCGCGAACACCGGGGAGCTGTTTTTT. Protein: CASSHPSRPQTSGAANTGELFF.

This clonotype has at least ten counts. The chain uses TRBV12-3 or TRBV12-4 and TRBJ1-2; D is undetermined. The V end was cut by 4 bases, the J end by 5 bases, with 8 bases between. CDR3 length: 12 residues. This CDR3 reads CASSSSTYGYTF. The CDR3 region has the DNA TGTGCCAGCAGTTCCAGTACATATGGCTACACCTTC.

The chain uses TRBV2 and TRBJ1-1, with D perhaps TRBD1 (5 bases). CDR3 size: 13 residues. CDR1 and CDR2 from the germline V gene are SNHLY and FYNNEI. The ends were cut back, 11 bases at V and 3 bases at J, with 16 bases in the middle. The CDR3 bases are TGTGCCGACAGTGAAATTGCCTACACTGAAGCTTTCTTT. The encoded protein is CADSEIAYTEAFF. Together with reference TRBV2 and TRBJ1-1, the CDR3 gives the full variable domain: EPEVTQTPSHQVTQMGQEVILRCVPISNHLYFYWYRQILGQKVEFLVSFYNNEISEKSEIFDDQFSVERPDGSNFTLKIRSTKLEDSAMYFCADSEIAYTEAFFGQGTRLTVV.

This clonotype was observed a few times. The chain joins TRBV6-5 to TRBJ1-6, with a tentative D call TRBD1 (5 bases). CDR1 and CDR2 (germline): MNHEY, SVGAGI. The V end lost 2 bases, the J end lost 7 bases, and 9 bases lay between the germline ends. The CDR3 is made up of 14 amino acids. The CDR3, as DNA: TGTGCCAGCAGTTACGGAGGGGCCAATTCACCCCTCCACTTT. Translating it yields CASSYGGANSPLHF.

J is TRBJ1-2 and V is TRBV20-1, with D perhaps TRBD1 (6 bases). V was clipped by 0 bases and J by 6 bases, with 11 bases between them. Germline V lookup: CDR1 DFQATT, CDR2 SNEGSKA (reference sequence). The CDR3 totals 13 residues. In nucleotides, the CDR3 is TGCAGTGCTAGAGATCGTAGGGGGGATGGCTACACCTTC. It specifies CSARDRRGDGYTF.

In this sample, this clonotype turned up a few times. J is TRBJ1-1 and V is TRBV28; D might be TRBD1 (6 bases). V gave up 4 bases and J gave up 13 bases, with 16 bases separating them. CDR3 length: 12 residues. CDR1 MDHEN and CDR2 SYDVKM come from the germline V gene. The CDR3 reads CASSSQGRVGFF. The CDR3 DNA reads as TGTGCCAGCAGTTCCCAGGGGCGAGTAGGTTTCTTT.

This clonotype was observed a handful of times. The rearrangement joins TRBV12-3 or TRBV12-4 to TRBJ1-2; D is ambiguous. The CDR3 is 13 amino acids. Trimming pared 6 bases from V and 3 bases from J, leaving 11 bases between. The CDR3 is CASSRPRDYGYTF. The CDR3 coding sequence is TGTGCCAGCAGCCGCCCTCGGGACTATGGCTACACCTTC.